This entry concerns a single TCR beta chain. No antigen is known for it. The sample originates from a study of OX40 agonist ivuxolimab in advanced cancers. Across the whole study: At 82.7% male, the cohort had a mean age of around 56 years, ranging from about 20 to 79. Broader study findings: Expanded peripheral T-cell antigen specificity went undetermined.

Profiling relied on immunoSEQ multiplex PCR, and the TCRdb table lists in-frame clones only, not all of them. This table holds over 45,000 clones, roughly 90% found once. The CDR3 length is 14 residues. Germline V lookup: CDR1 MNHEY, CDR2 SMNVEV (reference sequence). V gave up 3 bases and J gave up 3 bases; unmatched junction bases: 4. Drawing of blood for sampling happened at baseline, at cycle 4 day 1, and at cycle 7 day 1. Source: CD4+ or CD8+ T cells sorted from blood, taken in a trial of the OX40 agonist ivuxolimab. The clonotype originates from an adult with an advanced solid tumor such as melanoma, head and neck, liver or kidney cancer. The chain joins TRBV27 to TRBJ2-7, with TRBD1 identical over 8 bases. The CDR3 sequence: CASSFLDRDYEQYF. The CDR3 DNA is TGTGCCAGCAGTTTTTTGGACAGGGACTACGAGCAGTACTTC.